This T cell receptor (beta chain) was observed in a study of T cells in Graves' hyperthyroidism and ophthalmopathy. This clonotype was detected a few times. Its antigen is not known. The CDR3 regions of TCR beta were amplified from RNA transcripts. Researchers ran a first-round RT-PCR on the TCR CDR3 using the HTBI primer set. TCRdb independently ran MiXCR on the multiplex PCR reads; one entry per CDR3 protein. The sample comprises 490,000 or so distinct CDR3 sequences, over 35% of which are singletons, and about 43% rests with the top ten. J gave up 4 bases and V 2 bases, and 3 bases lay outside the gene matches. CDR3 length equals 14 residues. Germline CDR1 is SGHNT and CDR2 is YYREEE (reference sequence). Whole-study results and caveats: Within blood appeared most thyroid clonotypes that had expanded above 0.001. A median roughly six months before onset, the model predicted ophthalmopathy.

Diagnosis rested on symptoms, serum thyroxine and TRAb, thyroid ultrasound, and orbital computed tomography. The sequencing sample was made of peripheral blood or thyroid tissue (not recorded which). The chain links TRBV5-4 to TRBJ1-5; TRBD1 matches at 7 bases. The source of this sequence is an adult woman with Graves' disease, either hyperthyroidism or ophthalmopathy (not recorded which). CDR3 sequence: CASSLQGNNQPQHF. The CDR3 bases are TGTGCCAGCAGCTTACAGGGGAATAATCAGCCCCAGCATTTT.